This TCR beta chain was sequenced in a study of blood T cell repertoires in COVID-19. Study at large: The study drew acute and convalescent COVID-19 samples from the United States, Italy and Spain. PBMCs, B-cell-depleted T cells, or T cells provided the cDNA or gDNA that made up the material.

Seattle researchers signed up patients amid active infection and tracked them longitudinally. Per the original data handling: The authors estimated nucleated cell counts from reference gene primer amplification. Only in-frame clones appear in the TCRdb table, and some are missing; sequencing was by immunoSEQ multiplex PCR. V, J and clone size reflect that table, while D and trimming were determined from the DNA. The table has under 100,000 clones, 70% to 90% seen once. This clonotype was sampled from a woman of 80 years or more with COVID-19, enrolled during active disease. Sequenced: peripheral blood.

The CDR3 coding sequence is TGTGCCAGTAGCCGGGACTCACCGAGGAACATTCAGTACTTC. Its translation: CASSRDSPRNIQYF. The J gene is TRBJ2-4, the V gene TRBV19; TRBD2 might be the D (6 bases). The V end was cut by 6 bases, the J end by 7 bases, with 16 bases between. The CDR3 has 14 amino acids. Germline V CDR1 and CDR2: LNHDA, SQIVND (reference sequence).